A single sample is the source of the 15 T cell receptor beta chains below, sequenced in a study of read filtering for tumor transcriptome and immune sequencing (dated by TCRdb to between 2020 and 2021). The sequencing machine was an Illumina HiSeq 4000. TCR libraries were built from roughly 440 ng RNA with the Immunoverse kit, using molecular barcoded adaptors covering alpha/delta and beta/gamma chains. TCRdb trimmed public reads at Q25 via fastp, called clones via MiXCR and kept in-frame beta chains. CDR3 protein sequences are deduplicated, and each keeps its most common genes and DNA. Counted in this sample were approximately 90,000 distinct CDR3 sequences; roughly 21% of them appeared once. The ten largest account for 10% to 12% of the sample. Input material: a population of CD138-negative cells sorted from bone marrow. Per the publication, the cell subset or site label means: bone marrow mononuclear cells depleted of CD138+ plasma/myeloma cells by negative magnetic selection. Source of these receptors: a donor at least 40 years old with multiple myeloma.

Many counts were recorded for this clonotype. CDR3 DNA: TGTGCCAGCAGTCCGAGACAGGCCACCACAGATACGCAGTATTTT. It encodes CASSPRQATTDTQYF. The chain carries TRBV6-6 and TRBJ2-3, with D maybe TRBD1 (6 bases). The germline V gene encodes CDR1 MNHNY and CDR2 SVGAGI (reference sequence). V was pared by 5 bases and J by 2 bases, with 14 bases between. The CDR3 covers 15 residues.

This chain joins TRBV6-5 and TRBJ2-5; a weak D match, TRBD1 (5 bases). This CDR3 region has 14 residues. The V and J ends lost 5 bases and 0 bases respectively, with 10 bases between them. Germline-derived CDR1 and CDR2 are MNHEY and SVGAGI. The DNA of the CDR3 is TGTGCCAGCAGTCTTGGACACCACCAAGAGACCCAGTACTTC. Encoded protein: CASSLGHHQETQYF.

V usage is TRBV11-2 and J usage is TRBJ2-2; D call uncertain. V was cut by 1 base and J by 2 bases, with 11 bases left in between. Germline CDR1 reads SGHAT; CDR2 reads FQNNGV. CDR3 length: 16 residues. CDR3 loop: CASSLGPTLNTGELFF. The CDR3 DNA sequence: TGTGCCAGCAGCTTAGGACCTACTCTAAACACCGGGGAGCTGTTTTTT.

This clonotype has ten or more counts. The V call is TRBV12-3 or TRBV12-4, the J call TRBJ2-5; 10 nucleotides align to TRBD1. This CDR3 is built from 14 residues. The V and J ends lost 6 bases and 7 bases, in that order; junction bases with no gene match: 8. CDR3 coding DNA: TGTGCCAGCAGCTTGACAGGGGGCGAGGGGACCCAGTACTTC. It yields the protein CASSLTGGEGTQYF.

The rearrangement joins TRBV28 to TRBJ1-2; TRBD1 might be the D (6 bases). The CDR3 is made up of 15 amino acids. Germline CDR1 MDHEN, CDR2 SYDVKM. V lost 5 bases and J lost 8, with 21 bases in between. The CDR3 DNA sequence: TGTGCCAGCAGTCGTTCAGGAGAAGGGGGTTACGGCTACACCTTC. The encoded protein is CASSRSGEGGYGYTF.

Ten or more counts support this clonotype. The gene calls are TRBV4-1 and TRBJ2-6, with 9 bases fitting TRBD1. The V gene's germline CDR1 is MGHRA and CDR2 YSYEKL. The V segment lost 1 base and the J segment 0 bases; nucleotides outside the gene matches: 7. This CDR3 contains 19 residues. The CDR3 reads CASSQVGTGSLSGANVLTF. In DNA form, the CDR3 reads TGCGCCAGCAGCCAAGTCGGGACAGGGTCCCTCTCTGGGGCCAACGTCCTGACTTTC.

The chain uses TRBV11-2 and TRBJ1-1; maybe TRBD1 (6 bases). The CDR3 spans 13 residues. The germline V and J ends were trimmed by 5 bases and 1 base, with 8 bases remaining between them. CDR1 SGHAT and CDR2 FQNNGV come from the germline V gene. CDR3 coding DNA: TGTGCCAGCAGCCCGGGGGCGAACACTGAAGCTTTCTTT. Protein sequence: CASSPGANTEAFF.

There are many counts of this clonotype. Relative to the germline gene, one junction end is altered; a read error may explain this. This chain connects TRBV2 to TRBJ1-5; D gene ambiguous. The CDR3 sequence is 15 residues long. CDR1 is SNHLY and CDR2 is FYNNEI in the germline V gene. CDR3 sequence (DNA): TGTGCCAGCAGGGAAGATCTTTATAGCAATCAGCCCCAGCATTTT. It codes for CASREDLYSNQPQHF. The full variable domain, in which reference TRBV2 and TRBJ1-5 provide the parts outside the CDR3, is EPEVTQTPSHQVTQMGQEVILRCVPISNHLYFYWYRQILGQKVEFLVSFYNNEISEKSEIFDDQFSVERPDGSNFTLKIRSTKLEDSAMYFCASREDLYSNQPQHFGDGTRLSIL.

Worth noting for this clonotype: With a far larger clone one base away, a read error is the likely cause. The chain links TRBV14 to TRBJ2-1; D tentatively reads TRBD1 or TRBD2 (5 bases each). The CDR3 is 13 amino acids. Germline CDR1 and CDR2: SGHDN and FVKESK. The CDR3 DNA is TGTGCCAGCAGCTGGGGACGGAACAATGAGCGGTTCTTC. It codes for CASSWGRNNERFF.

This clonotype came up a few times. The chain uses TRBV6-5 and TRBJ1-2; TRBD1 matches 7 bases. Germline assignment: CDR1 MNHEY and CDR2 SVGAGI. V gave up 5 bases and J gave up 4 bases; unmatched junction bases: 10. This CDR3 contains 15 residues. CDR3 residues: CASSPREGASYGYTF. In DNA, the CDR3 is TGTGCCAGCAGTCCCCGAGAGGGGGCCTCCTATGGCTACACCTTC.

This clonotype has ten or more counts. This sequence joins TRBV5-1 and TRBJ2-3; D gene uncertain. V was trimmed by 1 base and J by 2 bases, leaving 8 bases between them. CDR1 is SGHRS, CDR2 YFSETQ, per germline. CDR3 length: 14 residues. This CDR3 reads CASSLSQITDTQYF. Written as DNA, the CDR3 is TGCGCCAGCAGCTTGAGTCAGATCACAGATACGCAGTATTTT.

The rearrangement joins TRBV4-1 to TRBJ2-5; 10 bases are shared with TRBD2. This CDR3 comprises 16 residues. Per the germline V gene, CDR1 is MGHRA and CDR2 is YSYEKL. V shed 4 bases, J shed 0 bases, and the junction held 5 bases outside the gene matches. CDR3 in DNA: TGCGCCAGCAGCCCACAGCGGGGGGGCCACCAAGAGACCCAGTACTTC. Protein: CASSPQRGGHQETQYF.

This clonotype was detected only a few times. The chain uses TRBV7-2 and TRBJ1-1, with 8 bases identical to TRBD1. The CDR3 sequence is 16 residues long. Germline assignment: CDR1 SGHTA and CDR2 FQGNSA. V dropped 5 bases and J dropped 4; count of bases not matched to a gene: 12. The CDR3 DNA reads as TGTGCCAGCAGCCCCGGAGTCGGACAGGGCGGCACTGAAGCTTTCTTT. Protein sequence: CASSPGVGQGGTEAFF.

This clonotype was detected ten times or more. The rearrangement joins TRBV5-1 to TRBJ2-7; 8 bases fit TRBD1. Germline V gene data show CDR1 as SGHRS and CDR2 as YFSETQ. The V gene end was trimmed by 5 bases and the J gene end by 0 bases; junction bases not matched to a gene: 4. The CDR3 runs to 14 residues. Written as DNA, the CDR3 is TGCGCCAGCAGTATAGACAGGGGCTCCTACGAGCAGTACTTC. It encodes CASSIDRGSYEQYF.

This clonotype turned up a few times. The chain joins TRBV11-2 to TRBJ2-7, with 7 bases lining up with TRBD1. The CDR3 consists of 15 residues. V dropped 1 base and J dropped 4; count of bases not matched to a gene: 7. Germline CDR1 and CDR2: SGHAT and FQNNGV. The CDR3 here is CASSLAILQGYEQYF. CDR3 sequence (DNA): TGTGCCAGCAGCTTAGCTATTCTACAGGGGTACGAGCAGTACTTC.